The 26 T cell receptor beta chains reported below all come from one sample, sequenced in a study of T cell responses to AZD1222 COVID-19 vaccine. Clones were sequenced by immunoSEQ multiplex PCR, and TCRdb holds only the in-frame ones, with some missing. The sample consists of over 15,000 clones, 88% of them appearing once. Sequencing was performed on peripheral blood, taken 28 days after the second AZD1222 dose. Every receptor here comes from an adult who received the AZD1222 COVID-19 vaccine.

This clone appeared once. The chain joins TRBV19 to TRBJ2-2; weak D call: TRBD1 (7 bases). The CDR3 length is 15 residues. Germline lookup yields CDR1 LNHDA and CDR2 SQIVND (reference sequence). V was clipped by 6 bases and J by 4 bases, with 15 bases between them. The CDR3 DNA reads TGTGCCAGTAGCGCGGAGGGACAGCTCACCGGGGAGCTGTTTTTT. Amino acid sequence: CASSAEGQLTGELFF.

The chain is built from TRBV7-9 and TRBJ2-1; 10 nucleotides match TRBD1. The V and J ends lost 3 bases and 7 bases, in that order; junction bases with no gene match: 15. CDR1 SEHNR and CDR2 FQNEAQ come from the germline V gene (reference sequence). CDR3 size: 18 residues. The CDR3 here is CASSLMGQGLARSNEQFF. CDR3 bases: TGTGCCAGCAGCTTGATGGGACAGGGGCTAGCGCGCTCAAATGAGCAGTTCTTC.

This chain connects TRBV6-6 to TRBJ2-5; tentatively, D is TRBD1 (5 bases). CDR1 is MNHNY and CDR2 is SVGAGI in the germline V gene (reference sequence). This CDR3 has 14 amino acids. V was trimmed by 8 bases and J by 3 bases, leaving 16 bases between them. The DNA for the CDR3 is TGTGCCAGCCGTCTTCAGGGCAGGGAAGAGACCCAGTACTTC. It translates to CASRLQGREETQYF.

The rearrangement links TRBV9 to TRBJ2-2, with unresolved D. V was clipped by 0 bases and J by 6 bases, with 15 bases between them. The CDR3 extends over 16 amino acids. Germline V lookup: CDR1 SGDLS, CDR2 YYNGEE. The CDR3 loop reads CASSVVPSNRAGELFF. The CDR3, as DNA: TGTGCCAGCAGCGTAGTCCCCTCAAACCGGGCCGGGGAGCTGTTTTTT. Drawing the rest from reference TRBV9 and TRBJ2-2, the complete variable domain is DSGVTQTPKHLITATGQRVTLRCSPRSGDLSVYWYQQSLDQGLQFLIQYYNGEERAKGNILERFSAQQFPDLHSELNLSSLELGDSALYFCASSVVPSNRAGELFFGEGSRLTVL.

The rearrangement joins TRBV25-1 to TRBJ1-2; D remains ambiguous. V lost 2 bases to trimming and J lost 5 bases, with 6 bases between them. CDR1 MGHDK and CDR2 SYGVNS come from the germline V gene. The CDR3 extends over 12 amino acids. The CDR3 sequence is CASSEEGYGYTF. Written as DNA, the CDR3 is TGTGCCAGCAGTGAAGAGGGATATGGCTACACCTTC.

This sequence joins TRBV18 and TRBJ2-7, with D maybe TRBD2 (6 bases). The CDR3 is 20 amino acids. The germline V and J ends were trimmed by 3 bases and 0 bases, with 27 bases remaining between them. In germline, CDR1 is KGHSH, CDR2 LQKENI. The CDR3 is CASSPIGISAVSGSSYEQYF. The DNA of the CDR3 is TGTGCCAGCTCACCCATAGGTATTAGCGCGGTTAGCGGCAGCTCCTACGAGCAGTACTTC.

The CDR3 bases are TGTGCCAGCGGGGGGGATCAAATGAACACTGAAGCTTTCTTT. It translates to CASGGDQMNTEAFF. The rearrangement links TRBV7-9 to TRBJ1-1; D is possibly TRBD1 (5 bases). This CDR3 is built from 14 residues. V shed 8 bases and J shed 0 bases, with 13 bases lying between them. Germline CDR1 reads SEHNR; CDR2 reads FQNEAQ (reference sequence). Supplemented by reference TRBV7-9 and TRBJ1-1, the full variable domain reads DTGVSQNPRHKITKRGQNVTFRCDPISEHNRLYWYRQTLGQGPEFLTYFQNEAQLEKSRLLSDRFSAERPKGSFSTLEIQRTEQGDSAMYLCASGGDQMNTEAFFGQGTRLTVV.

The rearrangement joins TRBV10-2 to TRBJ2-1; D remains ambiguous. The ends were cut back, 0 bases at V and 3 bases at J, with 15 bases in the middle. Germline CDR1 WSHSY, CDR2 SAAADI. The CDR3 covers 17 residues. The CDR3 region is CASSESAQASNYNEQFF. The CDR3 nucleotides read TGCGCCAGCAGTGAGTCGGCGCAGGCGAGTAACTACAATGAGCAGTTCTTC.

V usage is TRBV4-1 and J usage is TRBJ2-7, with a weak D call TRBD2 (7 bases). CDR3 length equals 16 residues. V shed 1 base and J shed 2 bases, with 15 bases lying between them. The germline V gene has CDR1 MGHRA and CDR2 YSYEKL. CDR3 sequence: CASSQVMTRGPYEQYF. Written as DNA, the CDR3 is TGCGCCAGCAGCCAAGTGATGACGCGGGGGCCCTACGAGCAGTACTTC.

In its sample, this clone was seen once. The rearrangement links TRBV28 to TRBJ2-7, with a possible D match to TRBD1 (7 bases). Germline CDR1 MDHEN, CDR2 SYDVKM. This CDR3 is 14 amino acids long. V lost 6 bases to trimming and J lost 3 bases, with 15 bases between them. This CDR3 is CASSRGDSYYEQYF. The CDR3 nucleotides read TGTGCCAGCAGCCGCGGGGACAGCTACTACGAGCAGTACTTC.

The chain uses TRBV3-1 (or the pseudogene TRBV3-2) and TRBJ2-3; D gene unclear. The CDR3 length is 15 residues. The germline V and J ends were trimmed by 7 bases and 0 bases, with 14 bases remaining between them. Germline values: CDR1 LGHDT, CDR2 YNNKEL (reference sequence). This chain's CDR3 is CASTRRLSSTDTQYF. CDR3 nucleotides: TGTGCCAGCACCCGCCGCCTCTCGAGCACAGATACGCAGTATTTT.

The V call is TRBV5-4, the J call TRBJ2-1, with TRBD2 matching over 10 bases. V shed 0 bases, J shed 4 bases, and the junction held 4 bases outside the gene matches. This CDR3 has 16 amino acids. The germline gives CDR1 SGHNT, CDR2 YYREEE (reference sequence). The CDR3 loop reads CASSLVASGGYNEQFF. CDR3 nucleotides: TGTGCCAGCAGCTTGGTCGCTAGCGGGGGATACAATGAGCAGTTCTTC.

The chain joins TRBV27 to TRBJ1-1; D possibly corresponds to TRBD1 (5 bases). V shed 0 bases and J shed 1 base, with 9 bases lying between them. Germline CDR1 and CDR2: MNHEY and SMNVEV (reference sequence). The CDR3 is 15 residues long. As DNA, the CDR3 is TGTGCCAGCAGTTTATCCGCAGGGACGAACACTGAAGCTTTCTTT. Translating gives CASSLSAGTNTEAFF.

CDR3 loop: CASSTSGGGDEQYF. As DNA, the CDR3 is TGCGCCAGCAGCACTTCGGGCGGCGGGGACGAGCAGTACTTC. The chain couples TRBV5-1 to TRBJ2-7; D is possibly TRBD2 (6 bases). Germline CDR1 is SGHRS and CDR2 is YFSETQ. Trimming cost V 4 bases and J 5 bases, with 16 bases left between them. This CDR3 region has 14 residues.

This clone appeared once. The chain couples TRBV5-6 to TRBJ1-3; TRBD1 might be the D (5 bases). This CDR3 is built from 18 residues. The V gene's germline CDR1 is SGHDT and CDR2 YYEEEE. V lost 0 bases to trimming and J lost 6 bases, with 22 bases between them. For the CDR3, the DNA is TGTGCCAGCAGCTTGGATTCTAGCCGCAGGGCGACCGAAAACACCATATATTTT. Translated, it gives CASSLDSSRRATENTIYF. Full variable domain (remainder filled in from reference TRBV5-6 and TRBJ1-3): DAGVTQSPTHLIKTRGQQVTLRCSPKSGHDTVSWYQQALGQGPQFIFQYYEEEERQRGNFPDRFSGHQFPNYSSELNVNALLLGDSALYLCASSLDSSRRATENTIYFGEGSWLTVV.

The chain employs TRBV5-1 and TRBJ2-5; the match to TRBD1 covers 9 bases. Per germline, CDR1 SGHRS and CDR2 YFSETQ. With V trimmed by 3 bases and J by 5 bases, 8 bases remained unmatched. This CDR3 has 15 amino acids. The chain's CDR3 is CASSSGGTGRETQYF. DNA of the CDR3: TGCGCCAGCAGCTCCGGGGGGACAGGGAGGGAGACCCAGTACTTC.

The CDR3 reads CASSPPPGNTGELFF. The DNA of the CDR3 is TGTGCCAGCTCACCACCCCCGGGGAACACCGGGGAGCTGTTTTTT. The V gene is TRBV18, the J gene TRBJ2-2; D uncertain. The germline V and J ends were trimmed by 0 bases and 1 base, with 6 bases remaining between them. The CDR3 is 15 residues long. The V gene's germline CDR1 is KGHSH and CDR2 LQKENI.

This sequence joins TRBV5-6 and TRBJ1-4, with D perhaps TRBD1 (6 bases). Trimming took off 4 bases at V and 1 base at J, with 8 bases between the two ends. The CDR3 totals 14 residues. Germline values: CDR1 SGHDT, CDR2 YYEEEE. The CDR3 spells CASSLRGTNEKLFF. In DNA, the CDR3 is TGTGCCAGCAGCCTCAGGGGAACTAATGAAAAACTGTTTTTT.

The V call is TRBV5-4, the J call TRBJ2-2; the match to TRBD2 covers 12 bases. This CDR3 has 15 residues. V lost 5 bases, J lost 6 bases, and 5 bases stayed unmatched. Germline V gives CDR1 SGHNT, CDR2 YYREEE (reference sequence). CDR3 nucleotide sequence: TGTGCCAGCAGTTCCCTAGCGGGGGGGGCCGGGGAGCTGTTTTTT. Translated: CASSSLAGGAGELFF.

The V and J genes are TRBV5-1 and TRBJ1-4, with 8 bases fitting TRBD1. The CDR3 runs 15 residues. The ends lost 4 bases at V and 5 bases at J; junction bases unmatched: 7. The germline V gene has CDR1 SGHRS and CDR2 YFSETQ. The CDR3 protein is CASSPYGTGNEKLFF. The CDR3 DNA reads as TGCGCCAGCAGCCCCTACGGGACAGGAAATGAAAAACTGTTTTTT.

The CDR3 loop is CASSHPNTGREAFF. For the CDR3, the DNA is TGCGCCAGCAGCCATCCTAATACGGGTCGTGAAGCTTTCTTT. The genes are TRBV4-1 and TRBJ1-1; D ambiguous. The CDR3 covers 14 residues. V was pared by 3 bases and J by 7 bases, with 15 bases between. The germline CDR1 and CDR2 sequences are MGHRA and YSYEKL.

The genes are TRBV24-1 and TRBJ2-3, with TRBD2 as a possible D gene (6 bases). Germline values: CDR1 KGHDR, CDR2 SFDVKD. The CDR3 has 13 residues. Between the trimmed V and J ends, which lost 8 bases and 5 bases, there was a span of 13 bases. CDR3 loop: CATTGGEQDTQYF. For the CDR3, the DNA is TGTGCCACCACCGGAGGGGAGCAAGATACGCAGTATTTT.

The CDR3: CASRGGRSSYEQYF. The CDR3 region has the DNA TGTGCCAGCAGGGGCGGGAGGAGCTCCTACGAGCAGTACTTC. The chain links TRBV2 to TRBJ2-7; TRBD2 agrees at 8 bases. This CDR3 has 14 residues. J gave up 0 bases and V 6 bases, and 4 bases lay outside the gene matches. In germline, CDR1 is SNHLY, CDR2 FYNNEI.

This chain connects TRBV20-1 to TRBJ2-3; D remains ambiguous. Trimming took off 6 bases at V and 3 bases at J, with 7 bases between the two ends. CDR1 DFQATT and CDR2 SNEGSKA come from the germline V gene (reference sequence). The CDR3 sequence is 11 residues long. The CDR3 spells CSAHKTDTQYF. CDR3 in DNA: TGCAGTGCCCACAAAACAGATACGCAGTATTTT.

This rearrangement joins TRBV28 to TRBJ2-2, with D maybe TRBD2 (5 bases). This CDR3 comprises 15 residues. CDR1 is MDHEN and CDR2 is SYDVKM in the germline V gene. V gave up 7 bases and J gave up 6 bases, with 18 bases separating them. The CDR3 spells CASTPPVPEAGELFF. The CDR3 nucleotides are TGTGCCAGCACTCCGCCCGTCCCGGAGGCCGGGGAGCTGTTTTTT.

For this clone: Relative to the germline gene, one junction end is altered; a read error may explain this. The CDR3 DNA reads as TGTGCCAGCAGCTTGGCCGGGACTAGCGGGGGAGATTCATTT. Amino acid sequence: CASSLAGTSGGDSF. The rearrangement joins TRBV7-2 to TRBJ2-3; 14 nucleotides line up with TRBD2. The CDR3 runs to 14 residues. The V gene's germline CDR1 is SGHTA and CDR2 FQGNSA.